The clone carrying this TCR beta chain has at least ten counts. Its antigen is not identified. The record originates from a study of identical twins. Whole-study findings and limits: Compared with models, monozygotic twins showed more out-of-frame TCR alpha sharing.

V shed 4 bases and J shed 5 bases, with 12 bases lying between them. The CDR3 is 13 residues long. CDR1 SGHRS and CDR2 YFSETQ come from the germline V gene. Each CDR3 protein gets one entry after TCRdb re-called the 5' RACE reads with MiXCR. The sample shows more than 400,000 distinct CDR3 sequences, 13% to 15% of them seen only once. This sample also appeared in a second study, on yellow fever vaccine responses in identical twins.

The V gene is TRBV5-1, the J gene TRBJ2-5, with D perhaps matching TRBD2 (5 bases). This receptor was identified in a young woman in good health. The sequenced sample was CD4+ T cells sorted from blood. CDR3 coding DNA: TGCGCCAGCAGCGGTACGGGGTGGGAGACCCAGTACTTC. Its protein product is CASSGTGWETQYF.